A single sample is the source of the 19 T cell receptor beta chains below, sequenced in a study of shared clonotypes between healthy human individuals. TCRdb's copy holds only in-frame clones and misses some; the assay was immunoSEQ multiplex PCR. The sample shows approximately 2,000,000 clones, around 93% of them seen only once. As defined, naive CD8 cells were CD45RO-negative and positively selected for CCR7, with terminally differentiated effector memory CD45RA+ cells excluded. The material sequenced was naive CD8+ T cells from PBMCs. The receptor set was obtained from a man between 18 and 29 years old in good health. Some clones in this sample may be carry-over from other donors' samples.

The chain is built from TRBV9 and TRBJ1-2, with 7 bases that match TRBD1. Germline V lookup: CDR1 SGDLS, CDR2 YYNGEE. The CDR3 length is 17 residues. The V and J ends lost 0 bases and 5 bases, in that order; junction bases with no gene match: 13. This CDR3 is CASSVGGTASQIYGYTF. The CDR3 nucleotides read TGTGCCAGCAGCGTAGGGGGGACAGCCTCACAAATATATGGCTACACCTTC. Complete variable domain (other parts from reference TRBV9 and TRBJ1-2): DSGVTQTPKHLITATGQRVTLRCSPRSGDLSVYWYQQSLDQGLQFLIQYYNGEERAKGNILERFSAQQFPDLHSELNLSSLELGDSALYFCASSVGGTASQIYGYTFGSGTRLTVV.

In regard to this clone: Other nucleotide sequences from this sample produce the same CDR3. V is TRBV10-3 and J is TRBJ2-2; the D is unclear. The V gene's germline CDR1 is ENHRY and CDR2 SYGVKD. This CDR3 has 12 amino acids. The V and J ends lost 3 bases and 4 bases respectively, with 3 bases between them. The CDR3 is CAISDLTGELFF. The CDR3 nucleotides are TGTGCCATCAGTGACCTCACCGGGGAGCTGTTTTTT.

The J gene is TRBJ2-7, the V gene TRBV10-3, with 15 positions matching TRBD2. Germline CDR1 and CDR2: ENHRY and SYGVKD. The CDR3 extends over 16 amino acids. J lost 4 bases, V lost 4 bases, and 5 bases had no gene match. The CDR3 DNA sequence: TGTGCCATCAGTGGTGGACTAGCGGGAGGGGGGTACGAGCAGTACTTC. It yields the protein CAISGGLAGGGYEQYF.

The chain uses TRBV5-1 and TRBJ2-1, with a tentative D call TRBD1 (6 bases). The germline CDR1 and CDR2 sequences are SGHRS and YFSETQ. V lost 7 bases, J lost 6 bases, and 11 bases lay in between. CDR3 length: 12 residues. CDR3 sequence reads: CASAPGANEQFF. CDR3 in DNA: TGCGCCAGCGCTCCAGGGGCCAATGAGCAGTTCTTC. The complete variable domain, with remaining parts taken from reference TRBV5-1 and TRBJ2-1, reads KAGVTQTPRYLIKTRGQQVTLSCSPISGHRSVSWYQQTPGQGLQFLFEYFSETQRNKGNFPGRFSGRQFSNSRSEMNVSTLELGDSALYLCASAPGANEQFFGPGTRLTVL.

This chain uses TRBV14 with TRBJ1-2, with TRBD1 as a possible D gene (5 bases). The CDR3 consists of 14 residues. The V end was cut by 2 bases, the J end by 3 bases, with 10 bases between. The germline V gene has CDR1 SGHDN and CDR2 FVKESK. The CDR3 region is CASSQRGLDYGYTF. The CDR3 DNA reads TGTGCCAGCAGCCAAAGGGGATTAGACTATGGCTACACCTTC.

The chain couples TRBV7-9 to TRBJ2-7; 9 nucleotides match TRBD1. Trimming cost V 5 bases and J 5 bases; bases outside gene matches: 7. The CDR3 runs 14 residues. Looked up from germline, CDR1 is SEHNR and CDR2 is FQNEAQ (reference sequence). The CDR3 here is CASSPPGQGNEQYF. CDR3 bases: TGTGCCAGCAGCCCCCCGGGACAGGGAAACGAGCAGTACTTC.

This chain's CDR3 is CASSPLLRGPNTGELFF. For the CDR3, the DNA is TGTGCCAGCAGCCCCCTCCTGCGGGGACCCAACACCGGGGAGCTGTTTTTT. This chain links TRBV7-9 with TRBJ2-2; tentative D call: TRBD2 (6 bases). Germline loops: CDR1 SEHNR, CDR2 FQNEAQ (reference sequence). CDR3 length: 17 residues. V lost 5 bases and J lost 2, with 18 bases in between.

The chain joins TRBV28 to TRBJ2-7; the D is unclear. This CDR3 is 11 amino acids long. V was pared by 2 bases and J by 8 bases, with 7 bases between. Germline CDR1 is MDHEN and CDR2 is SYDVKM. In nucleotides, the CDR3 is TGTGCCAGCAGTTTACCCAACAAGCAGTACTTC. Translating it yields CASSLPNKQYF.

This clone appeared once. The chain employs TRBV28 and TRBJ2-7; weak D call: TRBD1 (6 bases). The CDR3 runs to 13 residues. The ends were cut back, 6 bases at V and 6 bases at J, with 15 bases in the middle. Germline V gene data show CDR1 as MDHEN and CDR2 as SYDVKM. CDR3 in DNA: TGTGCCAGCAGGAACAGGGACCCTGGCGAGCAGTACTTC. It translates to CASRNRDPGEQYF.

The chain joins TRBV6-1 to TRBJ1-2; D is uncertain. Deletions cut 10 bases from V and 5 bases from J, with 5 bases between. From germline, CDR1 is MNHNS and CDR2 SASEGT. CDR3 size: 9 residues. The CDR3 bases are TGTGCCACGGCGTATGGCTACACCTTC. Its protein product is CATAYGYTF.

This chain uses TRBV9 with TRBJ2-1; 7 bases map to TRBD2. Germline assignment: CDR1 SGDLS and CDR2 YYNGEE. Trimming removed 0 bases from V and 4 bases from J; junction bases left unmatched: 4. The CDR3 sequence is 15 residues long. CDR3 bases: TGTGCCAGCAGCGTAGGGGTAGCGGGTTACAATGAGCAGTTCTTC. This sequence encodes CASSVGVAGYNEQFF.

This chain links TRBV9 with TRBJ1-2; D is undetermined. Germline V gene lookup returns CDR1 SGDLS and CDR2 YYNGEE. The CDR3 spans 15 residues. V lost 0 bases, J lost 2 bases, and 11 bases lay in between. CDR3 nucleotide sequence: TGTGCCAGCAGCGTAGGGGTGCGGATAAACTATGGCTACACCTTC. This translates into CASSVGVRINYGYTF.

The genes are TRBV9 and TRBJ1-2, with a tentative D call TRBD1 (6 bases). The CDR3 covers 15 residues. Germline lookup yields CDR1 SGDLS and CDR2 YYNGEE. The V gene lost 4 bases and the J gene lost 0 bases, with 13 bases spanning the gap. The CDR3 DNA sequence: TGTGCCAGCAGCATCAACAGGGCGTCTAACTATGGCTACACCTTC. Protein: CASSINRASNYGYTF.

V and J are TRBV11-2 and TRBJ2-1, with 7 nucleotides matching TRBD2. J gave up 7 bases and V 5 bases, and 14 bases lay outside the gene matches. Germline V gene lookup returns CDR1 SGHAT and CDR2 FQNNGV. The length of the CDR3 is 16 residues. The CDR3 coding sequence is TGTGCCAGCAGCCCACCTCCTAGCGGCATTTTAAATGAGCAGTTCTTC. Amino acid sequence: CASSPPPSGILNEQFF.

The V call is TRBV28, the J call TRBJ2-7, with 11 bases lining up with TRBD1. The CDR3 extends over 14 amino acids. The V gene's germline CDR1 is MDHEN and CDR2 SYDVKM. The V and J ends lost 7 bases and 2 bases, in that order; junction bases with no gene match: 4. The CDR3 DNA is TGTGCCAGCACGCGGGACAGGGGGACCTACGAGCAGTACTTC. The encoded protein is CASTRDRGTYEQYF.

The CDR3 DNA is TGTGCCAGCAGCTCTCCCTTGTTCGGGGGCGCTTCCTACGAGCAGTACTTC. This gives the protein CASSSPLFGGASYEQYF. The V and J genes are TRBV11-2 and TRBJ2-7; either TRBD1 or TRBD2 may fit D (6 bases each). The V and J ends lost 4 bases and 1 base respectively, with 20 bases between them. The CDR3 is 17 residues long. Germline CDR1 SGHAT, CDR2 FQNNGV.

The table lists this clone with a count of one. V usage is TRBV28 and J usage is TRBJ2-7; D ambiguous. V shed 6 bases and J shed 3 bases, with 18 bases lying between them. The CDR3 has 15 amino acids. Germline V lookup: CDR1 MDHEN, CDR2 SYDVKM. The CDR3 loop is CASRPATYRVYEQYF. DNA for the CDR3: TGTGCCAGCAGGCCAGCCACCTATCGGGTCTACGAGCAGTACTTC.

The chain combines TRBV13 with TRBJ1-2; maybe TRBD1 (6 bases). The germline gives CDR1 PRHDT, CDR2 FYEKMQ (reference sequence). The CDR3 consists of 14 residues. Trimming took off 5 bases at V and 8 bases at J, with 18 bases between the two ends. The CDR3 reads CASSPGGRGHGYTF. For the CDR3, the DNA is TGTGCCAGCAGCCCCGGGGGCCGTGGCCACGGCTACACCTTC.

V and J are TRBV28 and TRBJ2-7; 11 bases line up with TRBD2. J lost 2 bases, V lost 3 bases, and 9 bases had no gene match. Germline lookup yields CDR1 MDHEN and CDR2 SYDVKM. The CDR3 consists of 17 residues. The CDR3, as DNA: TGTGCCAGCAGTTTCCTAGCGGGAGGAAATCCCGCCTACGAGCAGTACTTC. Translated: CASSFLAGGNPAYEQYF.